This T cell receptor beta chain was recovered during a study of T cells in Graves' hyperthyroidism and ophthalmopathy. Study summary: Peripheral blood was obtained at initial diagnosis, preceding any treatment. Study outcomes and limitations: Also found in blood were most expanded thyroid clonotypes above 0.001. Before onset, by a median of about six months, the model predicted ophthalmopathy.

This clonotype was seen more than once but under ten times. The antigen is unknown. CDR1 and CDR2 from the germline V gene are SGHTA and FQGNSA. V lost 5 bases and J 5 bases, leaving 10 bases between the germline ends. This CDR3 is built from 13 residues. The CDR3 regions of TCR beta were amplified from RNA transcripts. Researchers ran a first-round RT-PCR on the TCR CDR3 using the HTBI primer set. MiXCR, run by TCRdb on the multiplex PCR reads, gives a single entry per CDR3 protein. Here the sample spans around 700,000 distinct CDR3 sequences, 18% being singletons. The origin of this receptor is a woman aged 45-60 years with Graves' hyperthyroidism that later progressed to Graves' ophthalmopathy. The chain uses TRBV7-2 and TRBJ2-1; a weak D match, TRBD2 (5 bases). The sequencing sample was made of blood. CDR3 protein: CASSQEVNNEQFF. The CDR3 coding sequence is TGTGCCAGCAGCCAGGAGGTCAACAATGAGCAGTTCTTC.